This T cell receptor (beta chain) came from a study of CD8 T cells in Susac syndrome. Germline V gene sequence: CDR1 SGHAT, CDR2 FQNNGV. The CDR3 runs to 13 residues. The T cells that were sequenced for TCR beta were CD8+ and CD4+ cells from blood. Reverse transcription used roughly 0.45 to 1 ug RNA and random hexamers. Multiplex immunoSEQ PCR targeted 54 Vbeta and 13 Jbeta TCR beta segments. Each CDR3 protein gets one entry after TCRdb re-called the immunoSEQ multiplex PCR reads with MiXCR. The data show 200,000 to 250,000 distinct CDR3 sequences, about 93% seen once. Of note for this clonotype: The junction and the germline gene differ at one end; a read error may be behind it.

This sequence was found in a human donor with multiple sclerosis. Sequencing was performed on CD4+ T cells from PBMCs. This chain joins TRBV11-2 and TRBJ2-7, with D unresolved. The CDR3 DNA reads TGTGCCAACAGCGAACGTCTCACCTACGAGCAGTACTTC. The encoded protein is CANSERLTYEQYF.